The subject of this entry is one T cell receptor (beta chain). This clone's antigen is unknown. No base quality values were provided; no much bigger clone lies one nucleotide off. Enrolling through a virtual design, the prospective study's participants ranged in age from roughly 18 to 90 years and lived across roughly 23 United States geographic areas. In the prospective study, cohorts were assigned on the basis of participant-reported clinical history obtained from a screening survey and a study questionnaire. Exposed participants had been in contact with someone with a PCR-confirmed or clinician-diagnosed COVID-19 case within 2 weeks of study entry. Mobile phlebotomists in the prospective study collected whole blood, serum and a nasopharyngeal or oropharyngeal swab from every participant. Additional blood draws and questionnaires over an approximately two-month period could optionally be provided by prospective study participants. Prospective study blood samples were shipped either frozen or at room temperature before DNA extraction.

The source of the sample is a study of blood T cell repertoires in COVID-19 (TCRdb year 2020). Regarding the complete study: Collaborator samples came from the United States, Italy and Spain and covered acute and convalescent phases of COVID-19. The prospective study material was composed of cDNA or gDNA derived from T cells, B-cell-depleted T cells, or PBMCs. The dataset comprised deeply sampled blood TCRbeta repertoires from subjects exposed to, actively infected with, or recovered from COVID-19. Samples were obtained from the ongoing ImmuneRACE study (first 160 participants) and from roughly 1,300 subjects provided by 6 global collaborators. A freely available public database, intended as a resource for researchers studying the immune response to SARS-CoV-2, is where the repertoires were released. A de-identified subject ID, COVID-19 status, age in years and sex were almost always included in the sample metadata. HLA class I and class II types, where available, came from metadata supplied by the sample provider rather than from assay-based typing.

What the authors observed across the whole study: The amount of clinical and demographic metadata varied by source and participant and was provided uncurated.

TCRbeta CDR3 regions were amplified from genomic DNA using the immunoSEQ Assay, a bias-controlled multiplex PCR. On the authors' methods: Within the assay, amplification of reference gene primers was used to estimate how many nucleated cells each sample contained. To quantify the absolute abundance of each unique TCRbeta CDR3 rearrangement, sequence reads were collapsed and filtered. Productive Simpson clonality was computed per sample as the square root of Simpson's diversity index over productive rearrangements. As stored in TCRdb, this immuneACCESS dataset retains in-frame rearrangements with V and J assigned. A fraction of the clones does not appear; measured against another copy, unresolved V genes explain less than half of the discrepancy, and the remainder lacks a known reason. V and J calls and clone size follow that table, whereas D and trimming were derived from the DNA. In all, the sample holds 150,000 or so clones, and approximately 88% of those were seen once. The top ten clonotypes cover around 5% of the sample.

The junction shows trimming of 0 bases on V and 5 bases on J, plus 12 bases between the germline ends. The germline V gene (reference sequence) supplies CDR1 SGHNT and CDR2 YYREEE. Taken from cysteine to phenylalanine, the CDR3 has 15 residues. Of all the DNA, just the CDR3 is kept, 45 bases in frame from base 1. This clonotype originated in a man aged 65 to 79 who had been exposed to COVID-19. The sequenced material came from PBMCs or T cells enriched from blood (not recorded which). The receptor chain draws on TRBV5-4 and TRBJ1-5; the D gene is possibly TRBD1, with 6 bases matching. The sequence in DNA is TGTGCCAGCAGCTTGGACGGGGGGCTAGATCAGCCCCAGCATTTT. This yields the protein CASSLDGGLDQPQHF. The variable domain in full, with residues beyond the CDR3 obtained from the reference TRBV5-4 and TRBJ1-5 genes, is ETGVTQSPTHLIKTRGQQVTLRCSSQSGHNTVSWYQQALGQGPQFIFQYYREEENGRGNFPPRFSGLQFPNYSSELNVNALELDDSALYLCASSLDGGLDQPQHFGDGTRLSIL.